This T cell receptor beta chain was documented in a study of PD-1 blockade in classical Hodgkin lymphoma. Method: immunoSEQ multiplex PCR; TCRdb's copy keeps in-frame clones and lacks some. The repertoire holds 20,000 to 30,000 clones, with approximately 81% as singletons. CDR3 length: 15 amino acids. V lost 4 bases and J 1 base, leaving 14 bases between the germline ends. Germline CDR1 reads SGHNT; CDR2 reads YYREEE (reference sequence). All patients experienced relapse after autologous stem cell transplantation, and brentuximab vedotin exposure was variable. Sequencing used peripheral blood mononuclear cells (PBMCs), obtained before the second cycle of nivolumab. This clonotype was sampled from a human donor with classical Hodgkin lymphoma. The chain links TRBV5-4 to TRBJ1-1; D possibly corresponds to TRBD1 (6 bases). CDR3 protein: CASSQPGQQNTEAFF. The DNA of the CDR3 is TGTGCCAGCAGCCAGCCGGGACAACAGAACACTGAAGCTTTCTTT.